This TCR beta chain derives from a study of beta chain features in type 1 diabetes. The table lists this clone with a few counts. Sequenced material consisted of expressed TCRB transcripts (all of the isolated RNA was reverse transcribed). TCRdb keeps only in-frame clones here, not all; method: immunoSEQ multiplex PCR. The sample records around 450,000 clones, 10% to 12% being singletons. Germline-derived CDR1 and CDR2 are MGHDK and SYGVNS. CDR3 length: 13 amino acids. Trimming took 8 bases from V and 0 from J, leaving 10 bases between them. The sample comprised naive CD4+ T cells from blood. This clonotype was obtained from a woman between 18 and 29 years old in good health. The chain couples TRBV25-1 to TRBJ1-2, with a tentative D call TRBD1 (5 bases). CDR3 in DNA: TGTGCCAGCTCTGACAGTTCTAACTATGGCTACACCTTC. Its translation: CASSDSSNYGYTF.